Shown below are 25 T cell receptor beta chains from a single sample sequenced in a study of response to subunit inactivated influenza vaccine. A single record per CDR3 protein comes from TCRdb applying MiXCR to the RT-PCR reads. Of over 400,000 distinct CDR3 sequences detected, under 15% appear once; the ten largest clones hold around 13%. The input for sequencing was PBMCs from blood, taken roughly 6 weeks after vaccination. Every receptor here comes from a middle-aged man who received an inactivated influenza vaccine.

There are a few counts of this clonotype. This chain uses TRBV20-1 with TRBJ1-1; unclear D gene. Trimming removed 3 bases at V and 4 bases at J, with 12 bases between. Per the germline V gene, CDR1 is DFQATT and CDR2 is SNEGSKA (reference sequence). This CDR3 has 13 amino acids. The CDR3 reads CSASEVRITEAFF. DNA of the CDR3: TGCAGTGCTAGCGAGGTTCGGATCACTGAAGCTTTCTTT.

V and J are TRBV4-1 and TRBJ1-1; unclear D gene. Trimming took off 4 bases at V and 11 bases at J, with 11 bases between the two ends. Germline CDR1 reads MGHRA; CDR2 reads YSYEKL. The CDR3 sequence is 11 residues long. Here the CDR3 reads CASSPNGLAFF. CDR3 sequence (DNA): TGCGCCAGCAGCCCCAACGGTCTGGCTTTCTTT.

This sequence joins TRBV5-1 and TRBJ2-7; unclear D gene. V was cut by 1 base and J by 5 bases, with 13 bases left in between. Germline CDR1 is SGHRS and CDR2 is YFSETQ. CDR3 length: 14 amino acids. CDR3 in DNA: TGCGCCAGCAGCTTGTCCCCTTCGGGCAACGAGCAGTACTTC. This encodes CASSLSPSGNEQYF.

The V call is TRBV5-6, the J call TRBJ2-4; TRBD1 matches at 10 bases. The CDR3 is 18 amino acids. The ends lost 0 bases at V and 0 bases at J; junction bases unmatched: 6. In germline, CDR1 is SGHDT, CDR2 YYEEEE. This CDR3 reads CASSLGDRGRTAKNIQYF. CDR3 sequence (DNA): TGTGCCAGCAGCTTGGGGGACAGGGGACGAACAGCCAAAAACATTCAGTACTTC.

The chain uses TRBV21-1 and TRBJ2-3; the D call TRBD2 from the table was never checked on the DNA. TRBV21-1 is marked as a pseudogene. The CDR3 consists of 15 residues. This CDR3 is CASSKAGECTDTQYF. The CDR3, as DNA: TGTGCCAGCAGCAAAGCGGGGGAGTGCACAGATACGCAGTATTTT.

This clonotype occurred many times. The CDR3 reads CASSYGTAEQYF. The DNA for the CDR3 is TGTGCCAGCAGTTACGGAACCGCCGAGCAGTACTTC. This rearrangement joins TRBV6-2 or TRBV6-3 to TRBJ2-7; D is uncertain. The CDR3 is 12 amino acids. Trimming removed 2 bases at V and 6 bases at J, with 8 bases between. Germline V lookup: CDR1 MNHEY, CDR2 SVGEGT.

This clonotype was detected a few times. The rearrangement links TRBV28 to TRBJ2-7, with D unresolved. The CDR3 is 16 amino acids. V shed 2 bases and J shed 4 bases, with 18 bases lying between them. CDR1 is MDHEN, CDR2 SYDVKM, per germline. The CDR3 is CASSLTPPLGWYEQYF. CDR3 bases: TGTGCCAGCAGTTTAACCCCACCGTTAGGGTGGTACGAGCAGTACTTC.

This clonotype was seen only a few times. The rearrangement uses TRBV6-2 or TRBV6-3 and TRBJ2-1; weak D call: TRBD2 (5 bases). This CDR3 comprises 14 residues. Trimming took off 5 bases at V and 8 bases at J, with 16 bases between the two ends. CDR1 MNHEY and CDR2 SVGEGT come from the germline V gene. DNA of the CDR3: TGTGCCAGCAGTCCCGTTAGTTTGGGAGATGAGCAGTTCTTC. Amino acids: CASSPVSLGDEQFF.

The chain employs TRBV20-1 and TRBJ1-5; TRBD1 might be the D (6 bases). The CDR3 covers 16 residues. Trimming removed 3 bases from V and 1 base from J, with 16 bases in between. Germline values: CDR1 DFQATT, CDR2 SNEGSKA (reference sequence). CDR3 region: CSASFPGARSNQPQHF. CDR3 nucleotides: TGCAGTGCTAGTTTCCCGGGGGCGAGAAGCAATCAGCCCCAGCATTTT.

This clonotype has more than one count but fewer than ten. The chain couples TRBV11-2 to TRBJ1-1; D gene uncertain. The V and J ends lost 2 bases and 7 bases respectively, with 8 bases between them. The CDR3 is made up of 12 amino acids. Germline loops: CDR1 SGHAT, CDR2 FQNNGV. The CDR3 reads CASSLRLSEAFF. The CDR3 DNA follows: TGTGCCAGCAGCTTAAGACTCAGTGAAGCTTTCTTT.

The chain links TRBV12-3 or TRBV12-4 to TRBJ2-7; 10 nucleotides line up with TRBD1. The CDR3 spans 15 residues. V shed 1 base and J 9 bases; nucleotides not matched to a gene: 9. DNA of the CDR3: TGTGCCAGCAGTTTAGTTAGGACAGGGGGATCCGGGCAGTACTTC. Protein: CASSLVRTGGSGQYF.

In its sample, this clonotype was seen many times. V gene TRBV20-1 combines with J gene TRBJ1-2; D gene ambiguous. V shed 6 bases and J shed 0 bases, with 11 bases lying between them. Germline V gene lookup returns CDR1 DFQATT and CDR2 SNEGSKA (reference sequence). This CDR3 comprises 13 residues. The CDR3 nucleotides read TGCAGTGCCCCCCCGGTAGCTAACTATGGCTACACCTTC. Its translation is CSAPPVANYGYTF.

J is TRBJ2-7 and V is TRBV6-1; 9 bases agree with TRBD2. V was pared by 6 bases and J by 6 bases, with 9 bases of the junction left unmatched. This CDR3 has 14 amino acids. CDR1 is MNHNS, CDR2 SASEGT, per germline. DNA for the CDR3: TGTGCCAGCAGCGCGCGGTTAGCGGGAGCCGAGCAGTACTTC. It codes for CASSARLAGAEQYF.

The chain couples TRBV29-1 to TRBJ2-7; TRBD1 matches at 9 bases. V lost 7 bases, J lost 3 bases, and 7 bases stayed unmatched. CDR3 size: 13 residues. Germline lookup yields CDR1 SQVTM and CDR2 ANQGSEA. CDR3 in DNA: TGCAGCGCTCGACAGGGGGTCGGCTACGAGCAGTACTTC. This sequence encodes CSARQGVGYEQYF.

The chain uses TRBV29-1 and TRBJ2-1; 12 bases fit TRBD2. Germline V gives CDR1 SQVTM, CDR2 ANQGSEA. The CDR3 totals 14 residues. The CDR3 loop is CTAYGTSGYNEQFF. The CDR3, as DNA: TGCACCGCGTACGGGACTAGCGGGTACAATGAGCAGTTCTTC.

This clonotype was seen only a few times. J is TRBJ2-1 and V is TRBV7-9; D is possibly TRBD2 (5 bases). Germline CDR1 and CDR2: SEHNR and FQNEAQ (reference sequence). Trimming stripped 8 bases from V and 4 bases from J, with 24 bases between. The CDR3 runs 17 residues. CDR3 bases: TGTGCCAGCCAAAGCGCGACAACGCGGGCCTTGTACAATGAGCAGTTCTTC. Encoded protein: CASQSATTRALYNEQFF.

This clonotype was counted between two and nine times. This sequence joins TRBV10-3 and TRBJ2-1; 9 bases map to TRBD2. This CDR3 comprises 15 residues. After removal of 6 bases from V and 1 base from J, the junction contained 4 bases not matched to a gene. The V gene's germline CDR1 is ENHRY and CDR2 SYGVKD. CDR3 sequence: CAIRETSGSYNEQFF. The CDR3, as DNA: TGTGCCATCAGGGAGACTAGCGGTTCCTACAATGAGCAGTTCTTC.

V and J are TRBV7-2 and TRBJ2-7, with D possibly being TRBD1 or TRBD2 (5 bases each). Germline V CDR1 and CDR2: SGHTA, FQGNSA. The CDR3 sequence is 17 residues long. V lost 5 bases, J lost 5 bases, and 25 bases lay in between. CDR3 sequence reads: CASSVNLGPPSGHEQYF. The CDR3, as DNA: TGTGCCAGCAGCGTAAACCTGGGACCCCCCTCGGGGCACGAGCAGTACTTC.

This clonotype has a count of ten or more. The V and J genes are TRBV12-3 or TRBV12-4 and TRBJ2-7; 13 bases are a match to TRBD2. The CDR3 totals 16 residues. Trimming took 7 bases from V and 5 from J; bases not matched to a gene: 11. CDR3 in amino acids: CASMKRTSGSKHEQYF. In nucleotides, the CDR3 is TGTGCCAGCATGAAGCGGACTAGCGGGAGTAAACACGAGCAGTACTTC.

CDR3 DNA sequence: TGTGCCAGCAGCTTAGTTTTGCATAATGAAAAACTGTTTTTT. Translated, it gives CASSLVLHNEKLFF. The rearrangement uses TRBV7-9 and TRBJ1-4; no reliable D call. The CDR3 sequence is 14 residues long. The germline V gene encodes CDR1 SEHNR and CDR2 FQNEAQ (reference sequence). The V end lost 1 base, the J end lost 4 bases, and 7 bases lay between the germline ends.

Many counts were recorded for this clonotype. Mismatch with germline at one junction end may stem from a read error. The rearrangement links TRBV15 to TRBJ2-5; 14 bases match TRBD2. The CDR3 length is 14 residues. CDR1 and CDR2 from the germline V gene are LNHNV and YYDKDF (reference sequence). The CDR3 spells CATSRDRGLAGANF. CDR3 in DNA: TGTGCCACCAGCAGAGATAGGGGACTAGCGGGAGCTAACTTC.

This clonotype showed up just a few times. The chain links TRBV13 to TRBJ2-1; D unclear. This CDR3 region has 13 residues. The germline V and J ends were trimmed by 3 bases and 6 bases, with 9 bases remaining between them. Germline V gene data show CDR1 as PRHDT and CDR2 as FYEKMQ (reference sequence). CDR3 loop: CASSFSMTNEQFF. CDR3 nucleotides: TGTGCCAGCAGCTTTAGCATGACCAATGAGCAGTTCTTC.

This clonotype has only a few counts. The chain employs TRBV6-5 and TRBJ2-7; D ambiguous. The germline CDR1 and CDR2 sequences are MNHEY and SVGAGI. This CDR3 contains 11 residues. V lost 4 bases to trimming and J lost 7 bases, with 8 bases between them. In DNA, the CDR3 is TGTGCCAGCAGTTCAGTCTGGGAGCAGTACTTC. Translation gives CASSSVWEQYF.

The sample holds a few counts of this clonotype. The chain joins TRBV4-3 to TRBJ2-5; no reliable D call. CDR3 length: 15 residues. From germline, CDR1 is LGHNA and CDR2 YSLEER. V lost 0 bases and J 5 bases, leaving 13 bases between the germline ends. In DNA form, the CDR3 reads TGCGCCAGCAGCCAAGAGATCCCCATGGGGGAGACCCAGTACTTC. Encoded protein: CASSQEIPMGETQYF.

This clonotype was seen a few times. The rearrangement joins TRBV6-1 to TRBJ2-5, with 7 bases matching TRBD1. The CDR3 is made up of 15 amino acids. V lost 7 bases, J lost 5 bases, and 13 bases stayed unmatched. Germline CDR1 MNHNS, CDR2 SASEGT. CDR3 amino acids: CASNTLQGRGETQYF. CDR3 coding DNA: TGTGCCAGCAATACTTTACAGGGGAGAGGGGAGACCCAGTACTTC.